This T cell receptor beta chain was sequenced during a study of early T cells in non-severe SARS-CoV-2 infection. Study-wide context: Chains were not paired, and sequencing was done on bulk RNA from unsorted whole blood.

Germline V lookup: CDR1 SGHVS, CDR2 FQNEAQ. The CDR3 loop spans 14 amino acids. Unique molecular identifier tags were affixed to discrete cDNA molecules. TCRdb called the 5' RACE reads again in MiXCR, with one record for every CDR3 protein. The table lists 30,000 to 40,000 distinct CDR3 sequences, about 5% of them singletons. This clonotype has only a few counts. Antigen: not known. The germline gene is not matched at one end of the junction; a read error may be the cause. Overall study results and limits: VDJdb matching skewed toward anti-spike CD8 responses, missing private and CD4 specificities.

The source material was whole blood. The chain has TRBV7-8 and TRBJ2-3, with a tentative D call TRBD2 (5 bases). This receptor was obtained from an adult who was a healthcare worker with PCR-confirmed SARS-CoV-2 infection or an uninfected control (not recorded which). The CDR3 reads CASSPQPSIDTQYF. Written as DNA, the CDR3 is TGTGCCAGCAGCCCCCAGCCTAGCATAGATACGCAGTATTTT.